This T cell receptor (beta chain) was sequenced during a study of T cells in localized non-small cell lung cancer. Study-level results: Only one tumor region went through sequencing, so heterogeneity may still be there. A median of roughly 52 of the top 100 tumor clones appeared in adjacent lung, which was paired and uninvolved. Among blood samples, higher T cell density accompanied longer overall survival. Uninvolved adjacent lung showed higher T cell clonality than tumor.

To note about this clone: Its antigen is undetermined.

Using immunoSEQ multiplex PCR, the repertoire was profiled, and TCRdb retains in-frame clones only, with some absent. Here the sample spans 15,000 to 17,000 clones, around 87% being singletons. Trimming cost V 5 bases and J 1 base; bases outside gene matches: 3. Germline V gene sequence: CDR1 MNHEY, CDR2 SVGAGI. The CDR3 totals 14 residues. This receptor was identified in a male donor at least 60 years old with stage II lung adenocarcinoma. J is TRBJ1-1 and V is TRBV6-5; TRBD1 aligns across 8 bases. Sequences were derived from peripheral blood mononuclear cells, sampled before any cancer treatment. CDR3 protein: CASSTGTGNTEAFF. In nucleotides, the CDR3 is TGTGCCAGCAGTACCGGGACAGGGAACACTGAAGCTTTCTTT.